This is a list of T cell receptor beta chains from one sample in a study of identical twins. One entry per CDR3 protein, called by TCRdb with MiXCR from the 5' RACE reads. The sample lists 450,000 to 650,000 distinct CDR3 sequences; about 16% were seen once. The same data also contributed to another study, on yellow fever vaccine responses in identical twins.

Sequenced material: CD4+ T cells sorted from blood. These receptors were collected from a woman aged 18-29 years in good health. Both conserved end residues are part of each CDR3. Each record gives: clone size, V gene, J gene, D gene, CDR3 DNA, CDR3 protein. D genes are given only for firm matches. The size field is filled for only some rows; it gives once, few, many or a size class.

many,TRBV6-1,TRBJ1-1,NA,TGTGCCAGCAGTGGACGAGGAGGAGGGACTGAAGCTTTCTTT,CASSGRGGGTEAFF
few,TRBV7-2,TRBJ1-4,TRBD1,TGTGCCAGCAGCCGAGAACGGACAGGGTTGTATGAAAAACTGTTTTTT,CASSRERTGLYEKLFF
NA,TRBV7-9,TRBJ2-1,TRBD2,TGTGCCAGCAGCCCACAGCGGGGGGCTCGAAATGAGCAGTTCTTC,CASSPQRGARNEQFF
few,TRBV20-1,TRBJ1-6,NA,TGCAGTGCCAGACCGTGGCAGGACACCTATAATTCACCCCTCCACTTT,CSARPWQDTYNSPLHF
few,TRBV5-1,TRBJ1-1,TRBD1,TGCGCCAGCAGCTTGACCGACAGGGCGGTGAACACTGAAGCTTTCTTT,CASSLTDRAVNTEAFF
NA,TRBV18,TRBJ2-1,NA,TGTGCCAGCTCCCCGGGACAACTACCCTACAATGAGCAGTTCTTC,CASSPGQLPYNEQFF
few,TRBV6-2/TRBV6-3,TRBJ2-5,TRBD2,TGTGCCAGCAGTTACACGGGACTAGCGGGAATAAAACAAGAGACCCAGTACTTC,CASSYTGLAGIKQETQYF
few,TRBV24-1,TRBJ1-5,TRBD1,TGTGCCACCAGTGGGGGGACAGGGTATCAGCCCCAGCATTTT,CATSGGTGYQPQHF
few,TRBV6-2/TRBV6-3,TRBJ2-5,TRBD2,TGTGCCAGCAGAAATAATCCTGGACTAGGCCAAGAGACCCAGTACTTC,CASRNNPGLGQETQYF
NA,TRBV29-1,TRBJ1-1,NA,TGCACCGCCCAAAGGGGACAGAACACTGAAGCTTTCTTT,CTAQRGQNTEAFF
NA,TRBV20-1,TRBJ2-5,NA,TGCAGTGCTAGCCCGACCCGAAAGGGTGTTGGCCAAGAGACCCAGTACTTC,CSASPTRKGVGQETQYF
few,TRBV3-1,TRBJ2-1,NA,TGTGCCAGCAGCCATACTGCCGGGGGTTCCTACAATGAGCAGTTCTTC,CASSHTAGGSYNEQFF
many,TRBV6-5,TRBJ2-7,NA,TGTGCCAGCAGTTACGTAGGTAGCGGCCTTTACGAGCAGTACTTC,CASSYVGSGLYEQYF
NA,TRBV10-3,TRBJ2-2,TRBD1,TGTGCCACGCGACAGGGGGGGGACACCGGGGAGCTGTTTTTT,CATRQGGDTGELFF
NA,TRBV27,TRBJ2-7,NA,TGTGCCAGCAGTTGGGACATATCCACCTACGAGCAGTACTTC,CASSWDISTYEQYF
NA,TRBV5-1,TRBJ2-5,TRBD2,TGCGCCAGCAACTTGGTTGGACTAGCGACCCAAGAGACCCAGTACTTC,CASNLVGLATQETQYF
few,TRBV27,TRBJ2-1,TRBD1,TGTGCCAGCAGTTCCCTTCATCTGACAGGGACCCACAATGAGCAGTTCTTC,CASSSLHLTGTHNEQFF
NA,TRBV27,TRBJ2-1,TRBD2,TGTGCCAGCAGTCCTAGACTAGCGGGAGTAACGAATGAGCAGTTCTTC,CASSPRLAGVTNEQFF
few,TRBV20-1,TRBJ2-2,TRBD2,TGCGCGAAGCGGGGTAGCGGGAACACCGGGGAGCTGTTTTTT,CAKRGSGNTGELFF
NA,TRBV7-9,TRBJ2-7,NA,TGTGCCAGCAGCTTAGAGACCGAGCAGTACTTC,CASSLETEQYF
few,TRBV4-1,TRBJ1-6,NA,TGCGCCAGCAGCCAAGTGAGCAATTCACCCCTCCACTTT,CASSQVSNSPLHF
NA,TRBV5-1,TRBJ2-6,NA,TGCGCCAGCAGTATATCGGCAGGGAAGAGCTCTGGGGCCAACGTCCTGACTTTC,CASSISAGKSSGANVLTF
many,TRBV6-5,TRBJ2-3,NA,TGTGCCAGCACGTTTATGGATACGCAGTATTTT,CASTFMDTQYF
few,TRBV15,TRBJ1-2,NA,TGTGCCACCAGCAGAGATCGTCTGGGGGTGGACTATGGCTACACCTTC,CATSRDRLGVDYGYTF
many,TRBV5-1,TRBJ2-3,TRBD2,TGCGCCAGCAGCTTCGTAGCGGGAGGCCGCACAGATACGCAGTATTTT,CASSFVAGGRTDTQYF
NA,TRBV6-1,TRBJ2-3,NA,TGTGCCAGCAGTGAAGCGCCGGAAGGACGCACAGATACGCAGTATTTT,CASSEAPEGRTDTQYF
NA,TRBV28,TRBJ2-6,NA,TGTGCCAGCAGTTTAGTGGGGACTGGGGCCAACGTCCTGACTTTC,CASSLVGTGANVLTF
many,TRBV4-1,TRBJ1-3,NA,TGCGCCAGCAGCCAAACAGGGTGGAACTCTGGAAACACCATATATTTT,CASSQTGWNSGNTIYF
NA,TRBV7-6,TRBJ2-1,NA,TGTGCCAGCAGCTTAGGGACAGTACACAATGAGCAGTTCTTC,CASSLGTVHNEQFF
NA,TRBV4-1,TRBJ1-5,TRBD1,TGCGCCAGCAGCCCCGGACAGGCGGCAGGGCAGCCCCAGCATTTT,CASSPGQAAGQPQHF
few,TRBV29-1,TRBJ2-1,NA,TGCAGCGTTGAAATCAATGAGCAGTTCTTC,CSVEINEQFF
NA,TRBV6-5,TRBJ2-3,NA,TGTGCCAGCAGTTACTCGAAGGGGACAGATACGCAGTATTTT,CASSYSKGTDTQYF
NA,TRBV7-9,TRBJ2-1,NA,TGTGCCAGCAGACAACCCGGGACACAAAACAATGAGCAGTTCTTC,CASRQPGTQNNEQFF
NA,TRBV14,TRBJ2-2,NA,TGTGCCAGCAGCCAAGATGCGTCCGCCGGGGAGCTGTTTTTT,CASSQDASAGELFF
few,TRBV20-1,TRBJ2-4,NA,TGCAGTGCTAGATTCGGACTAACAGAACGAGCCAAAAACATTCAGTACTTC,CSARFGLTERAKNIQYF
NA,TRBV20-1,TRBJ2-2,NA,TGCAGTGCTAGTCCCCGGGCCCAGGGTACCGGGGAGCTGTTTTTT,CSASPRAQGTGELFF
few,TRBV21-1,TRBJ2-6,NA,TGTGCCAGCAGCAAATCCGAAGGGGCCAACGTCCTGACTTTC,CASSKSEGANVLTF
few,TRBV14,TRBJ2-5,NA,TGTGCCAGCAGCCTCAGACAGGCTTGGGGGACCCAGTACTTC,CASSLRQAWGTQYF
NA,TRBV14,TRBJ2-7,NA,TGTGCCAGCAGCCCTGACCGGCTAAGGGGCGAGCAGTACTTC,CASSPDRLRGEQYF
few,TRBV2,TRBJ2-7,TRBD2,TGTGCCACCGTCGAAGCGGGAGTAGGCGAGCAGTACTTC,CATVEAGVGEQYF
many,TRBV5-1,TRBJ2-3,NA,TGCGCCAGCCGGACTGGGTTAAGCACAGATACGCAGTATTTT,CASRTGLSTDTQYF
NA,TRBV9,TRBJ2-2,TRBD1,TGTGCCAGCAGCGTAGCCCCCTCGGACAGGGGGCTCACCGGGGAGCTGTTTTTT,CASSVAPSDRGLTGELFF
NA,TRBV7-9,TRBJ1-2,NA,TGTGCCAGCAGCCCAGACCGGGACACCTATGGCTACACCTTC,CASSPDRDTYGYTF
NA,TRBV28,TRBJ2-5,NA,TGTGCCAGCAGTTTAGCCCACAGGCTCGGCCAAGAGACCCAGTACTTC,CASSLAHRLGQETQYF
few,TRBV29-1,TRBJ2-3,NA,TGCAGCGTTGAAAGGGTGCTGGGAAATACGCAGTATTTT,CSVERVLGNTQYF
NA,TRBV4-1,TRBJ2-7,TRBD2,TGCGCCAGCAGCCAGCCCGGACTAGCGCTCTCCTACGAGCAGTACTTC,CASSQPGLALSYEQYF
NA,TRBV5-1,TRBJ2-7,NA,TGCGCCAGCAGCTTAGGGGCGGACAGCTCCTACGAGCAGTACTTC,CASSLGADSSYEQYF
NA,TRBV24-1,TRBJ2-3,NA,TGTGCCACCAGTGGGGGCCAAACGGGCCCAGATACGCAGTATTTT,CATSGGQTGPDTQYF
NA,TRBV25-1,TRBJ2-2,NA,TGTGCCAGCAAGGGTGAACAGGGGAACACCGGGGAGCTGTTTTTT,CASKGEQGNTGELFF
NA,TRBV6-5,TRBJ2-1,NA,TGTGCCAGCAGTTACTCGAAGAGGGGATGGGACAATGAGCAGTTCTTC,CASSYSKRGWDNEQFF
NA,TRBV11-2,TRBJ1-6,TRBD1,TGTGCCAGCAGCTTAGAGGCAGGGGGAAATTCACCCCTCCACTTT,CASSLEAGGNSPLHF
few,TRBV29-1,TRBJ2-3,NA,TGCAGCGTTGAACCTGATACGCAGTATTTT,CSVEPDTQYF